The 27 T cell receptor beta chains in this list originate from one sample, sequenced in a study of vaccination and CD4 T cells after COVID-19. The Oncomine TCR Beta short-read assay generated sequence data from the DNA of cultured CD4+ T cells. TCRdb recomputed calls from the PCR reads with MiXCR, one row per CDR3 protein. The repertoire has around 18,000 distinct CDR3 sequences, about 50% of them found once; the top ten carry 7.2%. The treatment was: approximately 9-day PBMC culture with coronavirus spike peptide pools or control peptides (ViraFEST assay). The antigens for these receptors are not known. Here the sequenced sample was CD4+ T cells from blood, cultured in vitro, taken before SARS-CoV-2 vaccination. The receptors here all came from a human donor who had recovered from COVID-19.

J is TRBJ2-2 and V is TRBV30, with 10 nucleotides matching TRBD2. V trimming: 2 bases; J trimming: 5 bases; junction bases outside the gene matches: 5. The CDR3 consists of 15 residues. Per the germline V gene, CDR1 is GTSNPN and CDR2 is SVGIG (reference sequence). In nucleotides, the CDR3 is TGTGCCTGGAGTTGGAGCGGGAGGGCAACCGGGGAGCTGTTTTTT. This codes for CAWSWSGRATGELFF. Based on the CDR3 plus reference TRBV30 and TRBJ2-2, the full variable domain is SQTIHQWPATLVQPVGSPLSLECTVEGTSNPNLYWYRQAAGRGLQLLFYSVGIGQISSEVPQNLSASRPQDRQFILSSKKLLLSDSGFYLCAWSWSGRATGELFFGEGSRLTVL.

J is TRBJ2-2 and V is TRBV20-1, with TRBD2 matching over 7 bases. The J segment lost 4 bases and the V segment lost 2 bases, leaving 13 bases of the junction unmatched. There are 17 residues in the CDR3. The germline V gene has CDR1 DFQATT and CDR2 SNEGSKA (reference sequence). CDR3 bases: TGCAGTGCTAGAAGCCGGGGGGTGCGGGAGAGCACCGGGGAGCTGTTTTTT. Translation gives CSARSRGVRESTGELFF.

V gene TRBV12-3 or TRBV12-4 combines with J gene TRBJ2-7; TRBD1 or TRBD2 may be the D gene (5 bases each). The CDR3 loop spans 14 amino acids. V was cut by 1 base and J by 9 bases, with 16 bases left in between. The CDR3 nucleotides read TGTGCCAGCAGTTTAGGGACACAATGGGGGTTGCAGTACTTC. This translates into CASSLGTQWGLQYF.

This clonotype was seen a single time. The DNA for the CDR3 is TGTGCCCTTCTAGCGGTCTTCACAGATACGCAGTATTTT. Encoded protein: CALLAVFTDTQYF. This chain joins TRBV30 and TRBJ2-3; TRBD2 agrees at 7 bases. Germline lookup yields CDR1 GTSNPN and CDR2 SVGIG (reference sequence). The V segment lost 8 bases and the J segment 2 bases; nucleotides outside the gene matches: 7. The CDR3 contains 13 residues. Full variable domain (outside the CDR3, taken from reference TRBV30 and TRBJ2-3): SQTIHQWPATLVQPVGSPLSLECTVEGTSNPNLYWYRQAAGRGLQLLFYSVGIGQISSEVPQNLSASRPQDRQFILSSKKLLLSDSGFYLCALLAVFTDTQYFGPGTRLTVL.

By share of the sample, this clonotype is medium-sized. The J gene is TRBJ1-1, the V gene TRBV2; possible D gene TRBD1, 5 bases. The CDR3 spans 12 residues. Germline V gene data show CDR1 as SNHLY and CDR2 as FYNNEI. Trimming took 6 bases from V and 11 from J, leaving 16 bases between them. CDR3 sequence reads: CASRERGMRAFF. CDR3 nucleotide sequence: TGTGCCAGCAGGGAAAGGGGTATGAGGGCTTTCTTT.

CDR3 in DNA: TGTGCCATCAGTGAGTCGACGGAGCGAGAGACCCAGTACTTC. It is translated as CAISESTERETQYF. The rearrangement uses TRBV10-3 and TRBJ2-5, with D uncertain. Germline values: CDR1 ENHRY, CDR2 SYGVKD. V lost 0 bases to trimming and J lost 4 bases, with 9 bases between them. This CDR3 region has 14 residues.

V is TRBV30 and J is TRBJ2-2; 10 bases agree with TRBD1. With V trimmed by 3 bases and J by 8 bases, 6 bases remained unmatched. Germline V lookup: CDR1 GTSNPN, CDR2 SVGIG (reference sequence). The CDR3 covers 14 residues. The DNA of the CDR3 is TGTGCCTGGAGATCAGACAGGGGGCGAGGGGAGCTGTTTTTT. Protein product: CAWRSDRGRGELFF.

The CDR3 DNA is TGTGCCAGCAGTACCCATGGGAGCGGGAGGATCTATGAGCAGTTCTTC. Translation gives CASSTHGSGRIYEQFF. The chain joins TRBV6-2 or TRBV6-3 to TRBJ2-1; the match to TRBD2 covers 9 bases. The CDR3 length is 16 residues. From germline, CDR1 is MNHEY and CDR2 SVGEGT. After removal of 5 bases from V and 8 bases from J, the junction contained 13 bases not matched to a gene.

The V gene is TRBV5-1, the J gene TRBJ2-1; 9 positions agree with TRBD2. In germline, CDR1 is SGHRS, CDR2 YFSETQ. There are 13 residues in the CDR3. Unmatched junction bases numbered 2, after V lost 4 bases and J lost 6 bases. The CDR3 loop reads CASSRREGNEQFF. The CDR3 region has the DNA TGCGCCAGCAGCAGGCGGGAGGGCAATGAGCAGTTCTTC.

This chain connects TRBV20-1 to TRBJ1-1; no clear D gene. The CDR3 is made up of 12 amino acids. The V end was cut by 6 bases, the J end by 0 bases, with 8 bases between. Germline CDR1 is DFQATT and CDR2 is SNEGSKA (reference sequence). The CDR3 nucleotides are TGCAGTGCGGCTCAGATGAACACTGAAGCTTTCTTT. This sequence encodes CSAAQMNTEAFF.

For the CDR3, the DNA is TGCGCCAGCAGCTTGGTCGAGATAGATCTCAATGAGCAGTTCTTC. Residues: CASSLVEIDLNEQFF. This sequence joins TRBV5-1 and TRBJ2-1; D unresolved. The CDR3 contains 15 residues. Germline CDR1 and CDR2: SGHRS and YFSETQ. V was clipped by 0 bases and J by 6 bases, with 13 bases between them.

This rearrangement joins TRBV6-2 or TRBV6-3 to TRBJ2-5, with TRBD2 identical over 13 bases. The V gene end was trimmed by 6 bases and the J gene end by 4 bases; junction bases not matched to a gene: 5. This CDR3 contains 15 residues. Germline-derived CDR1 and CDR2 are MNHEY and SVGEGT. The CDR3 DNA is TGTGCCAGCAGCGGACTAGCGGGAGTCACAGAGACCCAGTACTTC. This sequence encodes CASSGLAGVTETQYF.

The V and J genes are TRBV30 and TRBJ1-2; TRBD1 matches at 7 bases. Looked up from germline, CDR1 is GTSNPN and CDR2 is SVGIG (reference sequence). The CDR3 sequence is 15 residues long. Trimming cost V 0 bases and J 4 bases; bases outside gene matches: 8. The CDR3 loop is CAWSVMRGRGYGYTF. For the CDR3, the DNA is TGTGCCTGGAGTGTAATGAGGGGGCGAGGCTATGGCTACACCTTC.

The chain links TRBV5-4 to TRBJ1-2; 11 bases fit TRBD1. This CDR3 contains 15 residues. Germline values: CDR1 SGHNT, CDR2 YYREEE (reference sequence). V dropped 4 bases and J dropped 3; count of bases not matched to a gene: 5. The CDR3, as DNA: TGTGCCAGCAGCACGGACAGGGGGCTTGACTATGGCTACACCTTC. It codes for CASSTDRGLDYGYTF.

This clonotype has only a few counts. V usage is TRBV7-9 and J usage is TRBJ2-6; tentative D call: TRBD1 (5 bases). CDR3 size: 16 residues. Germline V gives CDR1 SEHNR, CDR2 FQNEAQ (reference sequence). The V end was cut by 5 bases, the J end by 0 bases, with 11 bases between. The CDR3 loop reads CASSMTASSGANVLTF. The CDR3, as DNA: TGTGCCAGCAGCATGACAGCATCCTCTGGGGCCAACGTCCTGACTTTC.

There are a few counts of this clonotype. The chain is built from TRBV28 and TRBJ1-6; 10 nucleotides agree with TRBD1. The length of the CDR3 is 13 residues. CDR1 is MDHEN, CDR2 SYDVKM, per germline. The ends lost 8 bases at V and 10 bases at J; junction bases unmatched: 5. The CDR3 here is CASLGQGQSPLHF. The CDR3 region has the DNA TGTGCCAGCCTGGGACAGGGGCAATCACCCCTCCACTTT.

The J gene is TRBJ2-7, the V gene TRBV20-1; D call uncertain. The CDR3 is 11 residues long. Germline assignment: CDR1 DFQATT and CDR2 SNEGSKA (reference sequence). V lost 3 bases to trimming and J lost 3 bases, with 6 bases between them. CDR3 in amino acids: CSASSRYEQYF. The DNA for the CDR3 is TGCAGTGCTAGTTCGCGCTACGAGCAGTACTTC.

The chain couples TRBV19 to TRBJ1-2, with D possibly TRBD1 on 5 matching bases. There are 16 residues in the CDR3. Germline CDR1 reads LNHDA; CDR2 reads SQIVND (reference sequence). The CDR3 sequence is CVPTSSGGPVRDGYTF. CDR3 nucleotides: TGTGTCCCGACGAGTTCGGGGGGACCCGTCCGTGATGGCTACACCTTC.

This sequence joins TRBV7-9 and TRBJ2-3; the D is unclear. The CDR3 loop spans 13 amino acids. V was cut by 5 bases and J by 4 bases, with 10 bases left in between. The germline V gene encodes CDR1 SEHNR and CDR2 FQNEAQ (reference sequence). CDR3 protein: CASSARWSDTQYF. In DNA form, the CDR3 reads TGTGCCAGCAGCGCCCGATGGTCAGATACGCAGTATTTT.

The J gene is TRBJ2-1, the V gene TRBV27; a possible D gene is TRBD2 (5 bases). Germline CDR1 reads MNHEY; CDR2 reads SMNVEV (reference sequence). This CDR3 has 15 residues. V gave up 4 bases and J gave up 0 bases, with 10 bases separating them. CDR3 bases: TGTGCCAGCAGTTCAGACTACCTCTCCTACAATGAGCAGTTCTTC. Protein product: CASSSDYLSYNEQFF.

A few counts support this clonotype. This CDR3 is CASSFGLDRNSYNEQFF. CDR3 coding DNA: TGTGCCAGCAGCTTCGGCCTGGACAGGAACTCCTACAATGAGCAGTTCTTC. The chain carries TRBV5-4 and TRBJ2-1, with 7 positions matching TRBD1. The V and J ends lost 2 bases and 0 bases, in that order; junction bases with no gene match: 8. Germline V CDR1 and CDR2: SGHNT, YYREEE (reference sequence). The CDR3 totals 17 residues.

The chain links TRBV18 to TRBJ1-6; D unclear. The CDR3 runs to 16 residues. Per germline, CDR1 KGHSH and CDR2 LQKENI. V was trimmed by 4 bases and J by 5 bases, leaving 15 bases between them. The chain's CDR3 is CASSRNPPTNNSPLHF. For the CDR3, the DNA is TGTGCCAGCTCACGGAATCCACCCACTAATAATTCACCCCTCCACTTT. Full variable domain (rest looked up from reference TRBV18 and TRBJ1-6): NAGVMQNPRHLVRRRGQEARLRCSPMKGHSHVYWYRQLPEEGLKFMVYLQKENIIDESGMPKERFSAEFPKEGPSILRIQQVVRGDSAAYFCASSRNPPTNNSPLHFGNGTRLTVT.

The gene calls are TRBV4-1 and TRBJ2-2, with 9 bases that match TRBD1. Germline V CDR1 and CDR2: MGHRA, YSYEKL. The CDR3 contains 17 residues. After removal of 1 base from V and 3 bases from J, the junction contained 6 bases not matched to a gene. Written as DNA, the CDR3 is TGCGCCAGCAGCCAAGGGCAAACAGGGGGCGACACCGGGGAGCTGTTTTTT. It translates to CASSQGQTGGDTGELFF.

The chain recombines TRBV6-1 with TRBJ2-1; a possible D gene is TRBD1 (6 bases). The length of the CDR3 is 13 residues. Germline V gene data show CDR1 as MNHNS and CDR2 as SASEGT. V was cut by 7 bases and J by 7 bases, with 14 bases left in between. CDR3 sequence reads: CASTTPRGNEQFF. CDR3 in DNA: TGTGCCAGCACCACACCCAGGGGTAATGAGCAGTTCTTC.

In this sample, this clonotype turned up a few times. CDR3 residues: CASSFSARDEQYF. CDR3 nucleotides: TGTGCCAGCAGTTTCTCTGCAAGGGACGAGCAGTACTTC. V usage is TRBV27 and J usage is TRBJ2-7; the D is unclear. Germline-derived CDR1 and CDR2 are MNHEY and SMNVEV (reference sequence). The CDR3 is made up of 13 amino acids. With 3 bases removed from V and 5 bases from J, the gap between germline ends came to 11 bases.

The chain has TRBV12-3 or TRBV12-4 and TRBJ2-1; D gene ambiguous. The CDR3 spans 13 residues. The V end was cut by 6 bases, the J end by 0 bases, with 6 bases between. For the CDR3, the DNA is TGTGCCAGCAGCAGGAGCTCCTACAATGAGCAGTTCTTC. This codes for CASSRSSYNEQFF.

This sequence joins TRBV30 and TRBJ1-6, with D perhaps TRBD1 (5 bases). CDR3 size: 16 residues. V dropped 3 bases and J dropped 6 bases, with 18 bases sitting between them. The V gene's germline CDR1 is GTSNPN and CDR2 SVGIG (reference sequence). The CDR3 protein is CAWRGAGRSLNSPLHF. CDR3 bases: TGTGCCTGGAGAGGAGCGGGGCGCTCCCTTAATTCACCCCTCCACTTT.